This T cell receptor (beta chain) appears in the sequencing data of a study of blood T cell repertoires in COVID-19. As for the study in general: Sources were T cells, B-cell-depleted T cells, or PBMCs; the material itself was cDNA or gDNA.

As processed by the authors: Reference gene primer amplification yielded estimated nucleated cell counts. Sequencing was performed with immunoSEQ multiplex PCR; in TCRdb, only in-frame clones are kept and a portion is missing. The DNA was the basis for D and trimming; V, J and clone size are from that table. The repertoire has about 66,000 clones, roughly 84% of them found once; the top ten carry 6.9%. Trimming shortened V by 4 bases and J by 10 bases, and 20 bases separated the two germline ends. The CDR3 sequence is 15 residues long. Germline CDR1 reads MNHEY; CDR2 reads SMNVEV (reference sequence).

This receptor was identified in a man in his fifties or sixties with active COVID-19. Material: peripheral blood. The chain couples TRBV27 to TRBJ1-5; tentative D call: TRBD1 (6 bases). Here the CDR3 reads CASSWSGGAARPQHF. DNA of the CDR3: TGTGCCAGCAGTTGGAGTGGGGGCGCGGCAAGACCCCAGCATTTT.